This T cell receptor (beta chain) appears in the sequencing data of a study of TIL therapy for anti-PD-1-resistant metastatic lung cancer. Described time point: pre-treatment sample, taken before nivolumab and TIL therapy. Most excised metastases sampled were pleural nodules or supraclavicular lymph nodes. Tumor harvest preceded PD-1/PD-L1 blockade, followed by nivolumab treatment. Trimming at V came to 8 bases and at J to 4 bases, leaving 8 bases not matched to a gene. The CDR3 has 16 residues. The V gene's germline CDR1 is LNHDA and CDR2 SQIVND (reference sequence). This was the immunoSEQ v3 assay. Libraries were sequenced to roughly 2 million read pairs (survey) or 5-6 million (deep). Generated by immunoSEQ multiplex PCR, the TCRdb table keeps only in-frame clones and is missing some. The profile shows some 2,000 clones, around 78% of them singletons.

The receptor comes from a person between 25 and 79 years old with non-small cell lung cancer. V is TRBV19 and J is TRBJ2-2; 12 bases fit TRBD1. Sequencing used tumor tissue, obtained at baseline. CDR3 protein: CASGTGGSLGTGELFF. CDR3 in DNA: TGTGCCAGTGGGACAGGGGGCTCTCTAGGCACCGGGGAGCTGTTTTTT.